Listed below are T cell receptor beta chains from one sample, sequenced in a study of siplizumab effects on memory and regulatory T cells. Profiled with immunoSEQ multiplex PCR; TCRdb holds only in-frame clones, not every one. The sample lists over 65,000 clones, approximately 95% occurring once. The material sequenced was CD8+ T cells sorted from blood. Receptor source: a human donor in good health. CDR3s include the opening cysteine and the closing phenylalanine or tryptophan. D genes are given only for firm matches. Only part of the rows carry a size: once, few, many, or a class if the clone is expanded.

V gene: TRBV15; D gene: TRBD2; clone size: .; J gene: TRBJ2-5; CDR3 DNA: TGTGCCACCAAGGGCGGGGGGGCCCAGTACTTC; CDR3 protein: CATKGGGAQYF
V gene: TRBV15; D gene: TRBD2; clone size: .; J gene: TRBJ2-1; CDR3 DNA: TGTGCCACCAGCAGAGATTCGAGCGGGAGGGCCCCTGAGCAGTTCTTC; CDR3 protein: CATSRDSSGRAPEQFF
V gene: TRBV5-1; D gene: TRBD2; clone size: .; J gene: TRBJ2-3; CDR3 DNA: TGCGCCAGCAGCTTTGGAAAGCGGGAGGAAAGGGCAGATACGCAGTATTTT; CDR3 protein: CASSFGKREERADTQYF
V gene: TRBV7-8; D gene: TRBD2; clone size: .; J gene: TRBJ2-7; CDR3 DNA: TGTGCCAGCAGCGGATCCCGGGATGGGACTAACTACGAGCAGTACTTC; CDR3 protein: CASSGSRDGTNYEQYF
V gene: TRBV10-2; D gene: .; clone size: .; J gene: TRBJ2-1; CDR3 DNA: TGCGCCAGCAGTGAGGCGGGTCCGTACAATGAGCAGTTCTTC; CDR3 protein: CASSEAGPYNEQFF
V gene: TRBV9; D gene: TRBD1; clone size: .; J gene: TRBJ2-7; CDR3 DNA: TGTGCCAGCAGCCCTTACCCGGGACAGGGTGCCTACGAGCAGTACTTC; CDR3 protein: CASSPYPGQGAYEQYF
V gene: TRBV6-6; D gene: TRBD2; clone size: .; J gene: TRBJ2-5; CDR3 DNA: TGTGCCAGCAGTTACAACGGGGGGGAGACCCAGTACTTC; CDR3 protein: CASSYNGGETQYF
V gene: TRBV28; D gene: TRBD1; clone size: .; J gene: TRBJ1-5; CDR3 DNA: TGTGCCAGCGGAGGACAGGGGCGAAGCAATCAGCCCCAGCATTTT; CDR3 protein: CASGGQGRSNQPQHF
V gene: TRBV11-2; D gene: .; clone size: .; J gene: TRBJ2-1; CDR3 DNA: TGTGCCAGCAGCCCTCTTCCAAGCGGGCCGTACAATGAGCAGTTCTTC; CDR3 protein: CASSPLPSGPYNEQFF
V gene: TRBV6-8; D gene: .; clone size: once; J gene: TRBJ2-6; CDR3 DNA: TGTGCCAGCAGTTGGAGGGACAACCTCTCTGGGGCCAACGTCCTGACTTTC; CDR3 protein: CASSWRDNLSGANVLTF
V gene: TRBV9; D gene: TRBD2; clone size: .; J gene: TRBJ2-1; CDR3 DNA: TGTGCCAGCAGCGACAGTATAAGGGGACTAGCGTTCAGTAGCTATGAGCAGTTCTTC; CDR3 protein: CASSDSIRGLAFSSYEQFF
V gene: TRBV13; D gene: .; clone size: .; J gene: TRBJ1-5; CDR3 DNA: TGTGCCAGCAGCTTCGGGATTAGCAATCGGCCCCAGCATTTT; CDR3 protein: CASSFGISNRPQHF
V gene: TRBV9; D gene: TRBD2; clone size: .; J gene: TRBJ2-7; CDR3 DNA: TGTGCCAGCAGCGACCAGCGGGAGAGTGGGGAGCAGTACTTC; CDR3 protein: CASSDQRESGEQYF
V gene: TRBV7-9; D gene: TRBD1; clone size: .; J gene: TRBJ1-2; CDR3 DNA: TGTGCCAGCAGCCAGGGACAGAGCAACTATGGCTACACCTTC; CDR3 protein: CASSQGQSNYGYTF
V gene: TRBV11-2; D gene: .; clone size: .; J gene: TRBJ2-7; CDR3 DNA: TGTGCCAGCAGCTTAGCCCCTGGGGAGCAGTACTTC; CDR3 protein: CASSLAPGEQYF
V gene: TRBV11-2; D gene: .; clone size: .; J gene: TRBJ2-3; CDR3 DNA: TGTGCCAGCAGCAACGAACCCCAAGATACGCAGTATTTT; CDR3 protein: CASSNEPQDTQYF
V gene: TRBV27; D gene: .; clone size: .; J gene: TRBJ2-1; CDR3 DNA: TGTGCCAGCAGTTTATCGGGGGCCGCAGCCGAGCAGTTCTTC; CDR3 protein: CASSLSGAAAEQFF
V gene: TRBV2; D gene: TRBD2; clone size: once; J gene: TRBJ2-7; CDR3 DNA: TGTGCCAGCAGTGAAGGAACTAGCGGGATCTACGAGCAGTACTTC; CDR3 protein: CASSEGTSGIYEQYF
V gene: TRBV11-2; D gene: .; clone size: .; J gene: TRBJ1-1; CDR3 DNA: TGTGCCAGCAGCTTAGCCCAATACACTGAAGCTTTCTTT; CDR3 protein: CASSLAQYTEAFF
V gene: TRBV6-1; D gene: .; clone size: .; J gene: TRBJ2-7; CDR3 DNA: TGTGCCAGCAGTGTTCAAGGGACTCGGAGCTCCTACGAGCAGTACTTC; CDR3 protein: CASSVQGTRSSYEQYF
V gene: TRBV9; D gene: TRBD1; clone size: .; J gene: TRBJ1-5; CDR3 DNA: TGTGCCAGCAGCGTAGGGACAGGGAGAGGAGGACAGCCCCAGCATTTT; CDR3 protein: CASSVGTGRGGQPQHF
V gene: TRBV19; D gene: .; clone size: .; J gene: TRBJ2-7; CDR3 DNA: TGTGCCAGTAGTATTTATGGGGATTCCTACGAGCAGTACTTC; CDR3 protein: CASSIYGDSYEQYF
V gene: TRBV7-9; D gene: TRBD1; clone size: .; J gene: TRBJ1-1; CDR3 DNA: TGTGCCAGCAGCTTAGGGACAGGCACTGAAGCTTTCTTT; CDR3 protein: CASSLGTGTEAFF
V gene: TRBV7-2; D gene: TRBD2; clone size: .; J gene: TRBJ2-5; CDR3 DNA: TGTGCCAGCAGCTTAGATAACGGGAGGGCCTTTGAGACCCAGTACTTC; CDR3 protein: CASSLDNGRAFETQYF
V gene: TRBV9; D gene: .; clone size: .; J gene: TRBJ2-1; CDR3 DNA: TGTGCCAGCAGCGTAGAGCCCTCCTACAATGAGCAGTTCTTC; CDR3 protein: CASSVEPSYNEQFF
V gene: TRBV7-9; D gene: .; clone size: .; J gene: TRBJ2-7; CDR3 DNA: TGTGCCAGCAGGGCCAGGGGAAATGGCGACGAGCAGTACTTC; CDR3 protein: CASRARGNGDEQYF
V gene: TRBV7-6; D gene: TRBD2; clone size: .; J gene: TRBJ2-7; CDR3 DNA: TGTGCCAGCAGCTTGCGGGGGGAGATTTTCCGGGAGGAAACCTACGAGCAGTACTTC; CDR3 protein: CASSLRGEIFREETYEQYF
V gene: TRBV5-6; D gene: .; clone size: .; J gene: TRBJ2-7; CDR3 DNA: TGTGCCAGCAGCTTGGTGGCATCCTACGAGCAGTACTTC; CDR3 protein: CASSLVASYEQYF
V gene: TRBV19; D gene: .; clone size: .; J gene: TRBJ2-3; CDR3 DNA: TGTGCCAGTAGTATAGATCTGGATCGAGATACGCAGTATTTT; CDR3 protein: CASSIDLDRDTQYF
V gene: TRBV5-1; D gene: .; clone size: .; J gene: TRBJ2-3; CDR3 DNA: TGCGCCAGCAGCTTGGACGGATTCACAGATACGCAGTATTTT; CDR3 protein: CASSLDGFTDTQYF
V gene: TRBV27; D gene: .; clone size: once; J gene: TRBJ1-2; CDR3 DNA: TGTGCCAGCAGTTTAAGAGGACGGGATCTCTATGGCTACACCTTC; CDR3 protein: CASSLRGRDLYGYTF
V gene: TRBV5-1; D gene: .; clone size: .; J gene: TRBJ1-1; CDR3 DNA: TGCGCCAGCAGCTTAAGAATGAACACTGAAGCTTTCTTT; CDR3 protein: CASSLRMNTEAFF
V gene: TRBV27; D gene: .; clone size: .; J gene: TRBJ1-1; CDR3 DNA: TGTGCCAGCAGTTGGTCAGGGAGGGGGAACACTGAAGCTTTCTTT; CDR3 protein: CASSWSGRGNTEAFF
V gene: TRBV6-6; D gene: TRBD1; clone size: few; J gene: TRBJ1-2; CDR3 DNA: TGTGCCAGCAGTTCCGGGACAGCCCGTCGCTATGGCTACACCTTC; CDR3 protein: CASSSGTARRYGYTF
V gene: TRBV28; D gene: .; clone size: .; J gene: TRBJ2-1; CDR3 DNA: TGTGCCAGCAGTCCCACTAGGAGAGACAATGAGCAGTTCTTC; CDR3 protein: CASSPTRRDNEQFF
V gene: TRBV11-2; D gene: TRBD2; clone size: .; J gene: TRBJ2-1; CDR3 DNA: TGTGCCAGCAGCTTGAGTCATGAGGCCTGGGGGGGGAGCTACAATGAGCAGTTCTTC; CDR3 protein: CASSLSHEAWGGSYNEQFF
V gene: TRBV27; D gene: .; clone size: .; J gene: TRBJ2-3; CDR3 DNA: TGTGCCAGCAGTTCCCGCAGTTTCACAGATACGCAGTATTTT; CDR3 protein: CASSSRSFTDTQYF
V gene: TRBV28; D gene: TRBD2; clone size: .; J gene: TRBJ2-5; CDR3 DNA: TGTGCCAGCACCAACTGGGGGGAGGGCCAAGAGACCCAGTACTTC; CDR3 protein: CASTNWGEGQETQYF
V gene: TRBV28; D gene: TRBD2; clone size: once; J gene: TRBJ2-3; CDR3 DNA: TGTGCCAGCAGCTTTAGCCCCCGGGAGGTAGCAGATACGCAGTATTTT; CDR3 protein: CASSFSPREVADTQYF
V gene: TRBV19; D gene: .; clone size: .; J gene: TRBJ1-5; CDR3 DNA: TGTGCCAGTAGTATAGATCCGCTGGGCAATCAGCCCCAGCATTTT; CDR3 protein: CASSIDPLGNQPQHF